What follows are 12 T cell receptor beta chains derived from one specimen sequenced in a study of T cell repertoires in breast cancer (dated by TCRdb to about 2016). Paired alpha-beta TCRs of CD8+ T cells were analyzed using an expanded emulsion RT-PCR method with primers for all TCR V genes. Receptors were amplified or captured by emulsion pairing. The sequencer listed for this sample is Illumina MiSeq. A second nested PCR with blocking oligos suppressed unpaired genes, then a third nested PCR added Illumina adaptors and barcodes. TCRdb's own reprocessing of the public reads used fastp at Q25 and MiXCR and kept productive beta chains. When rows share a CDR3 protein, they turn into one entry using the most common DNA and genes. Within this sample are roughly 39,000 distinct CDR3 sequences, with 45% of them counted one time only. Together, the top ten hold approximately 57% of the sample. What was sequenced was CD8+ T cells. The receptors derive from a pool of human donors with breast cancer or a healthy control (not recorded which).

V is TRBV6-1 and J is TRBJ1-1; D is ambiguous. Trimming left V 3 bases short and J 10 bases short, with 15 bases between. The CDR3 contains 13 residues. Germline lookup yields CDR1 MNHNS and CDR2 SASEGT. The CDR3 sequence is CASSDPREYGAFF. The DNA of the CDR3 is TGTGCCAGCAGTGACCCTAGGGAGTACGGAGCTTTCTTT.

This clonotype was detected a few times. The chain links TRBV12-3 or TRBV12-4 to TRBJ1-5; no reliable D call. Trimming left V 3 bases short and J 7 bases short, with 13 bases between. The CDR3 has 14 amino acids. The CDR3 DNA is TGTGCCAGCAGTTTGAACCTCGGGTGGCAGCCCCAGCATTTT. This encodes CASSLNLGWQPQHF.

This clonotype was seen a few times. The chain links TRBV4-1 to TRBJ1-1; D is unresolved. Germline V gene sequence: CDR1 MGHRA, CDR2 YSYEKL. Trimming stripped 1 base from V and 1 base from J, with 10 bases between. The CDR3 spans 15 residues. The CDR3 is CASSQGKYGNTEAFF. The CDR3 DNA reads TGCGCCAGCAGCCAAGGGAAATACGGGAACACTGAAGCTTTCTTT.

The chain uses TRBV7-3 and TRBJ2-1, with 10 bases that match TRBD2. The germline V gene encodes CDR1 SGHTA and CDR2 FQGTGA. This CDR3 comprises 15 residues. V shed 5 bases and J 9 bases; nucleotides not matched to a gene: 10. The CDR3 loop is CASSPLSSGRVEQFF. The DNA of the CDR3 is TGTGCCAGCAGCCCATTATCAAGCGGGAGGGTTGAGCAGTTCTTC.

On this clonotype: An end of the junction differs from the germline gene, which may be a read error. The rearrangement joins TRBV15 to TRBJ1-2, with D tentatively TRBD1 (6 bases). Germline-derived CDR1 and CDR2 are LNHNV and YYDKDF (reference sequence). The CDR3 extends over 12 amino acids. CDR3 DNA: TGTGCCATCAGCACAGGGAACTATGGCTACACCTTC. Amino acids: CAISTGNYGYTF. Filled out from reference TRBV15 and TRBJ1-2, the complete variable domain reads DAMVIQNPRYQVTQFGKPVTLSCSQTLNHNVMYWYQQKSSQAPKLLFHYYDKDFNNEADTPDNFQSRRPNTSFCFLDIRSPGLGDTAMYLCAISTGNYGYTFGSGTRLTVV.

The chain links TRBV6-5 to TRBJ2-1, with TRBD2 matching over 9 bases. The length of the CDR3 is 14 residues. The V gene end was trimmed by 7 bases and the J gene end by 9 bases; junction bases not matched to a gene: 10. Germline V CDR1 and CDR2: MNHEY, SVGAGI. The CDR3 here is CASTLGLASGEQFF. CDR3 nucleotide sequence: TGTGCCAGCACTTTGGGACTAGCTAGTGGTGAGCAGTTCTTC.

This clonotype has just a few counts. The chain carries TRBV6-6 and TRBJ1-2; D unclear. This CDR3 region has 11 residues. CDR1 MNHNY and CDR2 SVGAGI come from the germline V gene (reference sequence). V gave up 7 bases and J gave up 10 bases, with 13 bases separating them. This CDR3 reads CASNRASDYTF. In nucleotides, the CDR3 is TGTGCCAGCAACCGAGCGAGCGACTACACCTTC.

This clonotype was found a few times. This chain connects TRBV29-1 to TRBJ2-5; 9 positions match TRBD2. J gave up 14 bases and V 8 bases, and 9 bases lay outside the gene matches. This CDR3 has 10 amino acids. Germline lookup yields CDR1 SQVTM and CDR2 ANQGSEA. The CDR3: CSIAAGGHYF. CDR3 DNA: TGCAGCATCGCGGCGGGAGGGCACTACTTC.

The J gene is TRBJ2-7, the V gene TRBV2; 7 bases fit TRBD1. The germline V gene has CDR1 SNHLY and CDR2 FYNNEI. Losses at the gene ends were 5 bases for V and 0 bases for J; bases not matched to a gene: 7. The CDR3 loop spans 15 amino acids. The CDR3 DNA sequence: TGTGCCAGCAGTCCACAGGGGTCGAGCTCCTACGAGCAGTACTTC. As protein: CASSPQGSSSYEQYF. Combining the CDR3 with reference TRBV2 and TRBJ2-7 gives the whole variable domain EPEVTQTPSHQVTQMGQEVILRCVPISNHLYFYWYRQILGQKVEFLVSFYNNEISEKSEIFDDQFSVERPDGSNFTLKIRSTKLEDSAMYFCASSPQGSSSYEQYFGPGTRLTVT.

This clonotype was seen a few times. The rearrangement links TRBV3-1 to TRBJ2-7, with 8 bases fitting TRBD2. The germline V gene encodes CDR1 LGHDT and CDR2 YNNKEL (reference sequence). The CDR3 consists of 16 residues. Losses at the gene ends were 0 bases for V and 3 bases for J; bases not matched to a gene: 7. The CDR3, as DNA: TGTGCCAGCAGCCAAGAGCCCGGACTAGCTTTCTACGAGCAGTACTTC. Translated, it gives CASSQEPGLAFYEQYF.

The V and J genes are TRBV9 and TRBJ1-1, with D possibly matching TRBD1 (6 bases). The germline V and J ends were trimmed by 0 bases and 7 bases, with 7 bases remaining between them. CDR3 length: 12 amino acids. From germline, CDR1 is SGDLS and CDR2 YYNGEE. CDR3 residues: CASSVGGGEAFF. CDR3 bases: TGTGCCAGCAGCGTAGGAGGGGGTGAAGCTTTCTTT.

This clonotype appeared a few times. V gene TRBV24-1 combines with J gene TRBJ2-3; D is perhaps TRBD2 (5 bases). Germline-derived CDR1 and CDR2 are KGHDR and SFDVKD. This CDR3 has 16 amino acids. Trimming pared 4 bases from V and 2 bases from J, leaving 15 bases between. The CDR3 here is CATSDPGRTLTDTQYF. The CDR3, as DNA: TGTGCCACCAGTGACCCCGGACGGACTCTCACAGATACGCAGTATTTT.